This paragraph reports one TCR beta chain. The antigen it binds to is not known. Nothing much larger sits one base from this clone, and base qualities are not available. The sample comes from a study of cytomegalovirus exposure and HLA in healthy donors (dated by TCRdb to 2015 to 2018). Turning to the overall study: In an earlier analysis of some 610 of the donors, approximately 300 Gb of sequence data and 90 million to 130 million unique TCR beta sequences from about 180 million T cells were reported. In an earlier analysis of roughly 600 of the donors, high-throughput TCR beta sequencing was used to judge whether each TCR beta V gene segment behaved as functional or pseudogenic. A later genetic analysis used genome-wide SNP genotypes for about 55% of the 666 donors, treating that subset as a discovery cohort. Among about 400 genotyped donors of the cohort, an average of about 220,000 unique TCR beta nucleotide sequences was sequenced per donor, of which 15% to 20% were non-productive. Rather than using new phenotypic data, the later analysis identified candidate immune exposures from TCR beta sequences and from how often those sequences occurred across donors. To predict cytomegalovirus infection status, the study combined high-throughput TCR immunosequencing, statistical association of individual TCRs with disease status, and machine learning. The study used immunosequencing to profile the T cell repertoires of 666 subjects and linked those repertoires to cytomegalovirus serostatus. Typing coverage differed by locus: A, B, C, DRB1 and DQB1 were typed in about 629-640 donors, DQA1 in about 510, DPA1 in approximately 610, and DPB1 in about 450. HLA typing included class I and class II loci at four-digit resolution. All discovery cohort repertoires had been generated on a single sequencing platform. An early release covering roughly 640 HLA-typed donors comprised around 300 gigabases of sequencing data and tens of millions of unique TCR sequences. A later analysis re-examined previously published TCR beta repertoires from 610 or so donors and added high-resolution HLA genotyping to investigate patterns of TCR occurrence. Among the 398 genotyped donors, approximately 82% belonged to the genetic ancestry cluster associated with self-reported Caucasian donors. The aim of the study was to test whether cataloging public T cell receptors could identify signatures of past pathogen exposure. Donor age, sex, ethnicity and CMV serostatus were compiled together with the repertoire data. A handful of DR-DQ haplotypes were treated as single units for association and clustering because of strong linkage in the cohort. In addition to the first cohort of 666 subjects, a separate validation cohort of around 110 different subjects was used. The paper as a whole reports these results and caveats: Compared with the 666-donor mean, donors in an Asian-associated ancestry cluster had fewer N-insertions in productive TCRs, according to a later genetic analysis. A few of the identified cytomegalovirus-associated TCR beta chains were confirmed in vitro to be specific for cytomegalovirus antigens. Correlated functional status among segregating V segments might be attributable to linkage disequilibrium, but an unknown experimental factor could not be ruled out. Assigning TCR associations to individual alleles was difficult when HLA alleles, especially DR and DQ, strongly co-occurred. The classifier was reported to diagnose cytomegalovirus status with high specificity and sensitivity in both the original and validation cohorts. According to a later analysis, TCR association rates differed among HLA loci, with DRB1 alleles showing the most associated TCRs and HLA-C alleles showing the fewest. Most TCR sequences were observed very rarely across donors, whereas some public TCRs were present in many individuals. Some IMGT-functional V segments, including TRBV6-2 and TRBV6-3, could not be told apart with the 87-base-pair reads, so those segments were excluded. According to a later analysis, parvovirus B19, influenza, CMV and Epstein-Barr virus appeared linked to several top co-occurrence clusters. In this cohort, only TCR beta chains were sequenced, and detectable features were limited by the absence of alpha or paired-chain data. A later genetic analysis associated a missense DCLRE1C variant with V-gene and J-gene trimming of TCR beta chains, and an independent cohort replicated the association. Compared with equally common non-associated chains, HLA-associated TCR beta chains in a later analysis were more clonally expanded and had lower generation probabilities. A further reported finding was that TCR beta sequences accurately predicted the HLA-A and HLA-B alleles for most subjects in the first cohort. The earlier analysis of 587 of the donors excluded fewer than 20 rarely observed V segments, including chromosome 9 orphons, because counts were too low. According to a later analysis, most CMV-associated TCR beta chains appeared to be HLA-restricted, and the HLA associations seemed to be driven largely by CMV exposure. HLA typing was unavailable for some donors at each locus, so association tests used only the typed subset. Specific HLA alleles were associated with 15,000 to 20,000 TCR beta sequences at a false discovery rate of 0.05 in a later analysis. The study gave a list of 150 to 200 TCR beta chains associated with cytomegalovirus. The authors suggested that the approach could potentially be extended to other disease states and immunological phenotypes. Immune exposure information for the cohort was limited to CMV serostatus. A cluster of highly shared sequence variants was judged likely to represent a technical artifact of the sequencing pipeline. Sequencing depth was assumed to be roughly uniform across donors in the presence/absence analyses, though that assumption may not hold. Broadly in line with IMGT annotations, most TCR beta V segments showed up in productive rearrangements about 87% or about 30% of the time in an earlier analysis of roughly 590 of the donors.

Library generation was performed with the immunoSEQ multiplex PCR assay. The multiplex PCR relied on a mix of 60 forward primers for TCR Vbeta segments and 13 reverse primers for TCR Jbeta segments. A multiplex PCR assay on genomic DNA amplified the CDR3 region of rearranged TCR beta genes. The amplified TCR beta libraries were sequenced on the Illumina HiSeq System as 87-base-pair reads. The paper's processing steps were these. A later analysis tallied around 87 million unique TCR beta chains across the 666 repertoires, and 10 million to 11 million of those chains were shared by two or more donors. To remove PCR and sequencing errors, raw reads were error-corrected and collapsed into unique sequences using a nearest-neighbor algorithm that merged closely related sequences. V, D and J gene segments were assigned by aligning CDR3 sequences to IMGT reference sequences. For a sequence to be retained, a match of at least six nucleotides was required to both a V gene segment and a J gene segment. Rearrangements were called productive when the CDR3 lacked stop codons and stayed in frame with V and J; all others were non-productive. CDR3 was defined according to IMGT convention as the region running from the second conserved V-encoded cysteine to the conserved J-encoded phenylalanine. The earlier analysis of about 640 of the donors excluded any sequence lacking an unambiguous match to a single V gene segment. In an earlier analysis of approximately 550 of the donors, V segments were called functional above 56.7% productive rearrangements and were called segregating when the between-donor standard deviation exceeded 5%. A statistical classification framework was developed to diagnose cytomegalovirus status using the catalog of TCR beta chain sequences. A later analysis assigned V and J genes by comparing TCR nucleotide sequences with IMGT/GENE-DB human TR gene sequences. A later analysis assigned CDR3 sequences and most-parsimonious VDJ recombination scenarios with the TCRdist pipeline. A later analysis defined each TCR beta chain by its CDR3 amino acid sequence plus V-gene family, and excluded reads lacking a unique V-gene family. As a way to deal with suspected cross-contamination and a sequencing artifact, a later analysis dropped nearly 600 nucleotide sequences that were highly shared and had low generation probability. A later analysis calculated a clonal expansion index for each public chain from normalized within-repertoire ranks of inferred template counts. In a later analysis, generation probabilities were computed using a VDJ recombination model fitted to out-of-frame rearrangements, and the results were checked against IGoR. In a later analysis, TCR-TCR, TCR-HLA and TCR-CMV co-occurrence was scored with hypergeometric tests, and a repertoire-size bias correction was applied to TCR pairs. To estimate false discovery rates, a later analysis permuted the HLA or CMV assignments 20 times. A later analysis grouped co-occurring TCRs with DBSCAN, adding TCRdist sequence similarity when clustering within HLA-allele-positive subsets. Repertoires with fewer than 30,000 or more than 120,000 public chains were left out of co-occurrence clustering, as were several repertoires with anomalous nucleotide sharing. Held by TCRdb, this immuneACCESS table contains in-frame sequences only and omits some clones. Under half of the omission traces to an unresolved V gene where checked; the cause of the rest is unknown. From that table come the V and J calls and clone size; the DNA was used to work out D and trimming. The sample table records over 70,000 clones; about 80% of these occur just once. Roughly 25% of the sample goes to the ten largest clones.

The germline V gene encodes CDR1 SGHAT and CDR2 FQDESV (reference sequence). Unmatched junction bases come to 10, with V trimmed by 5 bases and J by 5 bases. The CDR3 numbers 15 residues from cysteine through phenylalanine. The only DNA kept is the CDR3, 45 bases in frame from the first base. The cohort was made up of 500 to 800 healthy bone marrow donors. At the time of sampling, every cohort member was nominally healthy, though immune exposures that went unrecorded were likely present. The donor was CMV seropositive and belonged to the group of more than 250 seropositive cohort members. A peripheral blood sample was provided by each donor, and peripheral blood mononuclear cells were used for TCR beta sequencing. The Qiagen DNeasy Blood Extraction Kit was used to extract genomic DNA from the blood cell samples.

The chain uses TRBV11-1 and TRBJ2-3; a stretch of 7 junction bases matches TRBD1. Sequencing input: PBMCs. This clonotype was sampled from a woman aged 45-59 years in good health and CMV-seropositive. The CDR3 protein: CASSEGDRVVDTQYF. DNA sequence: TGTGCCAGCAGCGAAGGCGACAGGGTGGTAGATACGCAGTATTTT.